These T cell receptor beta chains were read from a single sample in a study of CD8 T cells in ankylosing spondylitis. TCRdb recomputed calls from the 5' RACE reads with MiXCR, one row per CDR3 protein. The data hold approximately 150,000 distinct CDR3 sequences, with roughly 15% observed a single time. Sequenced input: blood, either unsorted or a sorted T cell fraction (not recorded which). Receptor source: a male donor with ankylosing spondylitis. CDR3s include the opening cysteine and the closing phenylalanine or tryptophan. D genes are given only for firm matches. Only some rows state a clone size, as once, few, many or a class for expanded clones.

d_gene: TRBD2
j_gene: TRBJ2-1
v_gene: TRBV2
abundance: NA
CDR3aa: CASSVAGGPDEQFF
CDR3nt: TGTGCCAGCAGTGTGGCGGGAGGGCCGGATGAGCAGTTCTTC

d_gene: TRBD1
j_gene: TRBJ2-7
v_gene: TRBV28
abundance: NA
CDR3aa: CASSPPDRVDEQYF
CDR3nt: TGTGCCAGCAGTCCTCCGGACAGGGTCGACGAGCAGTACTTC

d_gene: NA
j_gene: TRBJ2-2
v_gene: TRBV27
abundance: many
CDR3aa: CASSLYGTGELFF
CDR3nt: TGTGCCAGCAGTTTATATGGGACCGGGGAGCTGTTTTTT

d_gene: NA
j_gene: TRBJ1-1
v_gene: TRBV7-9
abundance: few
CDR3aa: CASRSNTEAFF
CDR3nt: TGTGCCAGCAGATCGAACACTGAAGCTTTCTTT

d_gene: TRBD2
j_gene: TRBJ2-1
v_gene: TRBV5-6
abundance: NA
CDR3aa: CASSPGLAGVDEQFF
CDR3nt: TGTGCCAGCAGCCCTGGACTAGCGGGAGTCGATGAGCAGTTCTTC

d_gene: NA
j_gene: TRBJ2-7
v_gene: TRBV6-5
abundance: NA
CDR3aa: CASSYSRTANYEQYF
CDR3nt: TGTGCCAGCAGTTACTCCCGGACAGCAAACTACGAGCAGTACTTC

d_gene: TRBD2
j_gene: TRBJ2-7
v_gene: TRBV3-1
abundance: few
CDR3aa: CASSQDGPLAGHSYEQYF
CDR3nt: TGTGCCAGCAGCCAAGATGGCCCACTAGCGGGCCACTCCTACGAGCAGTACTTC

d_gene: NA
j_gene: TRBJ1-4
v_gene: TRBV4-1
abundance: NA
CDR3aa: CASSTFHAVANEKLFF
CDR3nt: TGCGCCAGCAGCACCTTCCATGCGGTTGCTAATGAAAAACTGTTTTTT

d_gene: NA
j_gene: TRBJ1-1
v_gene: TRBV27
abundance: few
CDR3aa: CASSLSVVSNTEAFF
CDR3nt: TGTGCCAGCAGTTTATCGGTGGTTTCGAACACTGAAGCTTTCTTT

d_gene: NA
j_gene: TRBJ2-1
v_gene: TRBV10-1
abundance: NA
CDR3aa: CAITRDVYYNEQFF
CDR3nt: TGCGCCATTACCCGGGACGTCTACTACAATGAGCAGTTCTTC

d_gene: TRBD1
j_gene: TRBJ2-1
v_gene: TRBV15
abundance: few
CDR3aa: CATSGDRGAYNEQFF
CDR3nt: TGTGCCACCAGCGGTGACAGGGGGGCTTACAATGAGCAGTTCTTC

d_gene: TRBD1
j_gene: TRBJ2-1
v_gene: TRBV15
abundance: few
CDR3aa: CATSSRDRDNEQFF
CDR3nt: TGTGCCACCAGCAGCCGGGACAGGGATAATGAGCAGTTCTTC

d_gene: TRBD1
j_gene: TRBJ2-1
v_gene: TRBV7-6
abundance: NA
CDR3aa: CASSARQGTSYNEQFF
CDR3nt: TGTGCCAGCAGCGCCCGACAGGGGACGAGTTACAATGAGCAGTTCTTC

d_gene: NA
j_gene: TRBJ2-2
v_gene: TRBV4-1
abundance: few
CDR3aa: CASSQQGYTGELFF
CDR3nt: TGCGCCAGCAGCCAACAGGGGTACACCGGGGAGCTGTTTTTT

d_gene: TRBD2
j_gene: TRBJ2-2
v_gene: TRBV7-9
abundance: few
CDR3aa: CASSFFLAGDNTGELFF
CDR3nt: TGTGCCAGCAGCTTTTTTCTAGCGGGAGACAACACCGGGGAGCTGTTTTTT

d_gene: TRBD1
j_gene: TRBJ2-7
v_gene: TRBV5-1
abundance: few
CDR3aa: CASSAGQGPYEQYF
CDR3nt: TGCGCCAGCAGCGCTGGACAGGGCCCCTACGAGCAGTACTTC

d_gene: TRBD1
j_gene: TRBJ1-1
v_gene: TRBV5-1
abundance: few
CDR3aa: CASSATGWGETEAFF
CDR3nt: TGCGCCAGCAGCGCGACAGGGTGGGGCGAAACTGAAGCTTTCTTT

d_gene: NA
j_gene: TRBJ2-3
v_gene: TRBV12-3/TRBV12-4
abundance: NA
CDR3aa: CASSPPSAGTDTQYF
CDR3nt: TGTGCCAGCAGCCCTCCTAGCGCGGGCACAGATACGCAGTATTTT

d_gene: NA
j_gene: TRBJ2-2
v_gene: TRBV29-1
abundance: few
CDR3aa: CSVAARGGTGELFF
CDR3nt: TGCAGCGTTGCTGCCAGGGGTGGTACCGGGGAGCTGTTTTTT

d_gene: NA
j_gene: TRBJ1-5
v_gene: TRBV5-1
abundance: NA
CDR3aa: CASRTGTDNQPQHF
CDR3nt: TGCGCCAGCAGGACGGGGACTGACAATCAGCCCCAGCATTTT

d_gene: NA
j_gene: TRBJ2-1
v_gene: TRBV9
abundance: NA
CDR3aa: CASSVDGREQFF
CDR3nt: TGTGCCAGCAGCGTAGACGGGCGTGAGCAGTTCTTC

d_gene: NA
j_gene: TRBJ2-1
v_gene: TRBV20-1
abundance: NA
CDR3aa: CSARGTSVREFTVEQFF
CDR3nt: TGCAGTGCTAGGGGGACCTCGGTCAGGGAGTTTACAGTTGAGCAGTTCTTC